This is a list of T cell receptor beta chains from one sample in a study of T-cell reconstitution after alpha-beta-depleted transplantation in children. One entry per CDR3 protein, called by TCRdb with MiXCR from the PCR reads. The table has hundreds of thousands of distinct CDR3 sequences, around 13% seen once. The source material was PBMCs from the stem cell graft donor, sampled from the stem cell graft. Receptors were obtained from a human donor who donated a stem cell graft to a child with acute lymphoblastic leukemia. The CDR3 runs from the conserved cysteine through the conserved F or W. A D gene is named only where the DNA matches it firmly. Clone size is stated in some rows and not others, as once, few, many or a class when expanded.

clone size	D gene	V gene	J gene	CDR3 DNA	CDR3 protein
many	TRBD2	TRBV20-1	TRBJ2-3	TGCAGTGCTAGCGGGGGGGCAAGCACAGATACGCAGTATTTT	CSASGGASTDTQYF
NA	NA	TRBV5-4	TRBJ2-2	TGTGCCAGCAGCCGGACGTCAGGGGCAAAGAACACCGGGGAGCTGTTTTTT	CASSRTSGAKNTGELFF
many	NA	TRBV3-1	TRBJ2-1	TGTGCCAGCAGCCAAGGAAACAATGAGCAGTTCTTC	CASSQGNNEQFF
many	NA	TRBV5-1	TRBJ1-4	TGCGCCAGCAGCTTGGATGGGGTTAGGAGTGAAAAACTGTTTTTT	CASSLDGVRSEKLFF
many	NA	TRBV7-2	TRBJ2-1	TGTGCCAGCAGCCCCAACCGGCAGGTTAGGGGCAATGAGCAGTTCTTC	CASSPNRQVRGNEQFF
many	NA	TRBV10-3	TRBJ2-7	TGTGCCATCAGTGTTGGAGGGGATTTCTACGAGCAGTACTTC	CAISVGGDFYEQYF
many	TRBD2	TRBV28	TRBJ2-7	TGTGCCAGCAGTTTATGGGGTAGCGGGGACTACGAGCAGTACTTC	CASSLWGSGDYEQYF
many	TRBD2	TRBV14	TRBJ2-3	TGTGCCAGCAGCCAAGATCTTACACTAGCGGGAGGGCCAGTGGATACGCAGTATTTT	CASSQDLTLAGGPVDTQYF
many	TRBD2	TRBV3-1	TRBJ2-5	TGTGCCAGCAGCCAAGATCCAACTAGCGGGGGGGCCGGCGAGACCCAGTACTTC	CASSQDPTSGGAGETQYF
many	TRBD1	TRBV20-1	TRBJ2-2	TGCAGTGCAACGGGACAGGGGGCTACCGGGGAGCTGTTTTTT	CSATGQGATGELFF
few	TRBD2	TRBV12-3/TRBV12-4	TRBJ2-1	TGTGCCAGCAAACCGGGAACTAGCGGGGCGGGTGAGCAGTTCTTC	CASKPGTSGAGEQFF
NA	NA	TRBV7-8	TRBJ2-2	TGTGCCAGCAGCTTAGAGGCCAGCACCGGGGAGCTGTTTTTT	CASSLEASTGELFF
many	NA	TRBV4-2	TRBJ2-1	TGTGCCAGCAGCCAAGATTTGGGCGATGAGCAGTTCTTC	CASSQDLGDEQFF
NA	NA	TRBV18	TRBJ2-2	TGTGCCAGCTCAGGGGCTGCGGGAACCGGGGAGCTGTTTTTT	CASSGAAGTGELFF
many	NA	TRBV6-2/TRBV6-3	TRBJ1-4	TGTGCCAGCAGTTACTCCCCGAGGACGGCAACTAATGAAAAACTGTTTTTT	CASSYSPRTATNEKLFF
many	TRBD2	TRBV20-1	TRBJ2-3	TGCAGCGAGCTAGCTAGCGGGGGGCGGTCGGCAGATACGCAGTATTTT	CSELASGGRSADTQYF
many	TRBD1	TRBV5-6	TRBJ2-3	TGTGCCAGCAGCCCCGCCGGGACAGGGAGCACAGATACGCAGTATTTT	CASSPAGTGSTDTQYF
many	TRBD1	TRBV7-2	TRBJ1-6	TGTGCCAGCAGCACAGGGGATTCACCCCTCCACTTT	CASSTGDSPLHF
many	TRBD2	TRBV5-1	TRBJ2-1	TGCGCCAGCGAGCCAAGCGGGAGGGCCGACAATGAGCAGTTCTTC	CASEPSGRADNEQFF
NA	NA	TRBV7-2	TRBJ1-3	TGTGCCAGCAGCTTAGTAAACAGTCCAGGCACCATATATTTT	CASSLVNSPGTIYF
few	TRBD1	TRBV5-1	TRBJ2-5	TGCGCCAGCAGCTTGAACACAGGGGGGGAGACCCAGTACTTC	CASSLNTGGETQYF
many	NA	TRBV6-1	TRBJ2-5	TGTGCCAGCAGTCCCCGGGACGAAAGTAGGGAGACCCAGTACTTC	CASSPRDESRETQYF
many	TRBD2	TRBV7-2	TRBJ2-3	TGTGCCAGCAGCCTGACTAGCGGGGCAAGCACAGATACGCAGTATTTT	CASSLTSGASTDTQYF
NA	NA	TRBV6-1	TRBJ2-1	TGTGCCAGCGGGAGGCGGGGGCGAGGCAATGAGCAGTTCTTC	CASGRRGRGNEQFF
many	TRBD2	TRBV6-2/TRBV6-3	TRBJ2-7	TGTGCCAGCACTTTAGCGGGAAGACCTTGGGAGCAGTACTTC	CASTLAGRPWEQYF
many	NA	TRBV29-1	TRBJ1-1	TGCAGCGTTGACGAGCAAGCGAACACTGAAGCTTTCTTT	CSVDEQANTEAFF
many	NA	TRBV6-2/TRBV6-3	TRBJ1-1	TGTGCCAGCAGTTTGAATGGGATGAACACTGAAGCTTTCTTT	CASSLNGMNTEAFF
many	TRBD2	TRBV20-1	TRBJ2-2	TGCAGTGCGCCGGGACTAGCCAACACCGGGGAGCTGTTTTTT	CSAPGLANTGELFF
many	NA	TRBV20-1	TRBJ2-5	TGCAGTGCTGCTGGTCCGACTCGTCTTGGGACCCAGTACTTC	CSAAGPTRLGTQYF
many	TRBD2	TRBV12-3/TRBV12-4	TRBJ2-7	TGTGCCAGCAGTTTGTGGGGGGGAGTCTACGAGCAGTACTTC	CASSLWGGVYEQYF
many	NA	TRBV27	TRBJ2-2	TGTGCCAGCAGTTTAAACGGGGGTGGCACCGGGGAGCTGTTTTTT	CASSLNGGGTGELFF
many	NA	TRBV10-3	TRBJ2-3	TGTGCCATCAGTGTTGAGGTACATACGCAGTATTTT	CAISVEVHTQYF
many	TRBD1	TRBV6-2/TRBV6-3	TRBJ2-1	TGTGCCAGCAGAACCCTGGGACAGAACCTCAATGAGCAGTTCTTC	CASRTLGQNLNEQFF
few	NA	TRBV12-3/TRBV12-4	TRBJ2-7	TGTGCCACGCGACTTTCCGGGGCCCCCTACGAGCAGTACTTC	CATRLSGAPYEQYF
many	NA	TRBV9	TRBJ1-6	TGTGCCAGCAGCCCGCGACAGCTTAATTCACCCCTCCACTTT	CASSPRQLNSPLHF
many	TRBD2	TRBV4-3	TRBJ2-1	TGCGCCAGCAGCCAAGGGGTACTAGCGGGGGCCGACAATGAGCAGTTCTTC	CASSQGVLAGADNEQFF
few	TRBD2	TRBV18	TRBJ2-1	TGTGCCAGCTCACTCAGTAGCGGGGGCTCCTACAATGAGCAGTTCTTC	CASSLSSGGSYNEQFF
many	TRBD2	TRBV7-2	TRBJ2-1	TGTGCCAGCAGCTTCTCTAGCGGACAATACAATGAGCAGTTCTTC	CASSFSSGQYNEQFF
many	NA	TRBV2	TRBJ2-5	TGTGCCAGCAGCACCGGGCCCCGCGGGGAGACCCAGTACTTC	CASSTGPRGETQYF
NA	TRBD1	TRBV15	TRBJ2-5	TGTGCCACCAGCCGGGACAGGGGTCAAGAGACCCAGTACTTC	CATSRDRGQETQYF
many	NA	TRBV24-1	TRBJ2-1	TGTGCCACCAGTGCACCGTGGGGGGAGCAGTTCTTC	CATSAPWGEQFF
many	TRBD1	TRBV4-3	TRBJ2-3	TGCGCCAGCAGCCAGGATCGGGGACAGGGACCAGATACGCAGTATTTT	CASSQDRGQGPDTQYF